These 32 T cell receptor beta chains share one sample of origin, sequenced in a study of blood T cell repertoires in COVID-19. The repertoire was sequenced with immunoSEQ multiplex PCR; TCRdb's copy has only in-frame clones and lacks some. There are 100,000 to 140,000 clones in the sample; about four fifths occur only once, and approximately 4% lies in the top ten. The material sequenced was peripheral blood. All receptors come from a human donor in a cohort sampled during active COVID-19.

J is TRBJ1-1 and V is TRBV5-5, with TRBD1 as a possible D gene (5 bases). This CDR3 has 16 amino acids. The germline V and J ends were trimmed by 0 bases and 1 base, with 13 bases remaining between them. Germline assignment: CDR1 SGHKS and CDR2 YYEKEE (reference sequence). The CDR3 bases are TGTGCCAGCAGCTTGGCCGGCGGGGGGACGAACACTGAAGCTTTCTTT. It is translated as CASSLAGGGTNTEAFF.

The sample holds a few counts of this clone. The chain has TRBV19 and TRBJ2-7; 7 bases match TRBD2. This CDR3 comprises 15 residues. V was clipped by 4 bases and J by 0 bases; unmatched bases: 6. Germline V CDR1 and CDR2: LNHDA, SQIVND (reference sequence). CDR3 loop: CASSRSSGSSYEQYV. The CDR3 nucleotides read TGTGCCAGTAGTAGGTCTAGCGGTAGCTCCTACGAGCAGTACGTC.

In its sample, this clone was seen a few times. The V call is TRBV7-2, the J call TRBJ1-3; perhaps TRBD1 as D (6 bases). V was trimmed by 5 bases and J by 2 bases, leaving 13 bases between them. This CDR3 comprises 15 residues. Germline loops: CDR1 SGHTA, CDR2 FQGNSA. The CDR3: CASSRDPGAGNTIYF. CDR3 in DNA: TGTGCCAGCAGCCGCGATCCAGGGGCTGGAAACACCATATATTTT. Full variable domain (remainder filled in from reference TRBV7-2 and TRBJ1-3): GAGVSQSPSNKVTEKGKDVELRCDPISGHTALYWYRQSLGQGLEFLIYFQGNSAPDKSGLPSDRFSAERTGGSVSTLTIQRTQQEDSAVYLCASSRDPGAGNTIYFGEGSWLTVV.

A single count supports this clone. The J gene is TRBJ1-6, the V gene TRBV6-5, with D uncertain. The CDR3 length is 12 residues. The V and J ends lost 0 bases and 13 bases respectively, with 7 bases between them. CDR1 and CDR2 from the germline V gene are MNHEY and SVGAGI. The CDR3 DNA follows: TGTGCCAGCAGTTACTCCGGAGGTCCCCTCCACTTT. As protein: CASSYSGGPLHF.

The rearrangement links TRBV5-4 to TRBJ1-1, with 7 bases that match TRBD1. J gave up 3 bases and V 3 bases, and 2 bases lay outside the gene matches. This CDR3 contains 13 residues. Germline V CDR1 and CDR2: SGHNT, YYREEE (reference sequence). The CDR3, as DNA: TGTGCCAGCAGCTCACAGGGGTACACTGAAGCTTTCTTT. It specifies CASSSQGYTEAFF.

In DNA form, the CDR3 reads TGTGCCAGCTCACCTCCGGAGAGCTCCTACGAGCAGTACGTC. It is translated as CASSPPESSYEQYV. The rearrangement links TRBV18 to TRBJ2-7, with D hard to call. The germline V gene has CDR1 KGHSH and CDR2 LQKENI. The CDR3 runs 14 residues. Trimming took off 3 bases at V and 0 bases at J, with 9 bases between the two ends.

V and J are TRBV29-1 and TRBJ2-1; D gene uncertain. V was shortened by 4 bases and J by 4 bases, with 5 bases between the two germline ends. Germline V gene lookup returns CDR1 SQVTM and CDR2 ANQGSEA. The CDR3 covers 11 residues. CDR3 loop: CSVGGYNEQFF. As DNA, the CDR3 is TGCAGCGTTGGCGGTTACAATGAGCAGTTCTTC.

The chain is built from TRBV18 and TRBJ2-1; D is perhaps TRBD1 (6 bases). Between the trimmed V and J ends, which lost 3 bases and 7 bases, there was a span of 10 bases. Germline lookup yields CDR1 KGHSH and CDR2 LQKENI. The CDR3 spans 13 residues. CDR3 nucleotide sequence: TGTGCCAGCTCACCGCAACAGGGAAATGAGCAGTTCTTC. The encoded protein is CASSPQQGNEQFF.

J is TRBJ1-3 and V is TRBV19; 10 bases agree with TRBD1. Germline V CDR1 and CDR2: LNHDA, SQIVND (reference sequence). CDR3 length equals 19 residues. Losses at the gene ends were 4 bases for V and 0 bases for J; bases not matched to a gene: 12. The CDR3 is CASSTEGQGSTNSGNTIYF. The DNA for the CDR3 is TGTGCCAGTAGTACCGAGGGACAGGGGTCGACCAACTCTGGAAACACCATATATTTT.

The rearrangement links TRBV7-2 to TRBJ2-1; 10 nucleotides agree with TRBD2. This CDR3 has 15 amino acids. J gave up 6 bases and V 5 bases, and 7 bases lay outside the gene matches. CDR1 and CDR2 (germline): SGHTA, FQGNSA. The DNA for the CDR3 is TGTGCCAGCAGCCCGCTAGCGGGAGTCGGCAATGAGCAGTTCTTC. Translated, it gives CASSPLAGVGNEQFF.

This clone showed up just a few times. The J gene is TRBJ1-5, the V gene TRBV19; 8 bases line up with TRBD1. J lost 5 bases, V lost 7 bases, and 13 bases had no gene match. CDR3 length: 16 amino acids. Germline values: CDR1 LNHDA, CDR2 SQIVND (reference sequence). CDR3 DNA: TGTGCCAGTAAGGGGACAGGTCTGTCAAGGGATCAGCCCCAGCATTTT. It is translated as CASKGTGLSRDQPQHF.

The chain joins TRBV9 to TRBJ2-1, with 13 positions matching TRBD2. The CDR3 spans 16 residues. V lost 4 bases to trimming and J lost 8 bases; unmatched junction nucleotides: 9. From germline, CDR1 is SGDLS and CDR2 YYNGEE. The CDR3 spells CASSPRTSGSGDEQFF. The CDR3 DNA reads TGTGCCAGCAGCCCCCGGACTAGCGGGAGCGGCGATGAGCAGTTCTTC.

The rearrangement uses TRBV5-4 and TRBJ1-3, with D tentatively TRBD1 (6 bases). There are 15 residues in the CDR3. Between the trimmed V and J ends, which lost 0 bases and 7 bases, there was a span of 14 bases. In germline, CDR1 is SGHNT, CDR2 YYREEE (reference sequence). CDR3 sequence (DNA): TGTGCCAGCAGCTTGGACAGGGTCTATAGTAACACCATATATTTT. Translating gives CASSLDRVYSNTIYF.

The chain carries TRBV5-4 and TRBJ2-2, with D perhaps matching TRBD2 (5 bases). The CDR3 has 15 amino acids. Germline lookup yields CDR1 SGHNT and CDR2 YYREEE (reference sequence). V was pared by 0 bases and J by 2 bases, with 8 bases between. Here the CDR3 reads CASSLDGLNTGELFF. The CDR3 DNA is TGTGCCAGCAGCTTGGATGGACTTAACACCGGGGAGCTGTTTTTT.

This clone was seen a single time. As DNA, the CDR3 is TGTGCCAGCAGTGTCTCAGGGACTCTAAGTGTCACTGAAGCTTTCTTT. Translated, it gives CASSVSGTLSVTEAFF. The V gene is TRBV6-1, the J gene TRBJ1-1; D perhaps matches TRBD1 (5 bases). CDR1 and CDR2 from the germline V gene are MNHNS and SASEGT. The CDR3 runs 16 residues. V lost 4 bases to trimming and J lost 4 bases, with 19 bases between them.

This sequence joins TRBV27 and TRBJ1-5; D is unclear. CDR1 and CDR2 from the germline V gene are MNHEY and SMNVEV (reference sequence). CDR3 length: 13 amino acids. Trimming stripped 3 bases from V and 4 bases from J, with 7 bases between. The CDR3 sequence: CASSLAGNQPQHF. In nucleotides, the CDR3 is TGTGCCAGCAGTTTGGCAGGTAATCAGCCCCAGCATTTT.

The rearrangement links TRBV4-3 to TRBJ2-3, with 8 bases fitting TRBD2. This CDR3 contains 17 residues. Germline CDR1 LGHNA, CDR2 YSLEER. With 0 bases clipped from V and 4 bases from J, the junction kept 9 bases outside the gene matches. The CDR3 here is CASSQDGYSGSPDTQYF. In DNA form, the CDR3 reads TGCGCCAGCAGCCAAGATGGGTACAGCGGGAGCCCAGATACGCAGTATTTT.

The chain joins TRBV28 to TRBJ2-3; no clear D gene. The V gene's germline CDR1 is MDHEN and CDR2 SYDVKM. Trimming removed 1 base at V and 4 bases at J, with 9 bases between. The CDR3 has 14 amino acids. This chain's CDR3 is CASSLFRKSDTQYF. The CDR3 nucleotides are TGTGCCAGCAGTTTATTCAGAAAATCAGATACGCAGTATTTT.

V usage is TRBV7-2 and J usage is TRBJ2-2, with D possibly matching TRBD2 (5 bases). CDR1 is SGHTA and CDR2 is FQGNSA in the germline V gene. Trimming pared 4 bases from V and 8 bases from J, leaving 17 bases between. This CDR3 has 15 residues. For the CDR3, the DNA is TGTGCCAGCAGCTCCGGACTGCCCGCGGCTGGGGAGCTGTTTTTT. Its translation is CASSSGLPAAGELFF.

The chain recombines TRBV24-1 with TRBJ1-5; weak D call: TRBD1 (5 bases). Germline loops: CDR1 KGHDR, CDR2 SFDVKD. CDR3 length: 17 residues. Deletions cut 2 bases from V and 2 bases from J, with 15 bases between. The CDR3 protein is CATSDSKRGLRNQPQHF. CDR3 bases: TGTGCCACCAGTGATTCCAAGCGGGGCCTCCGCAATCAGCCCCAGCATTTT.

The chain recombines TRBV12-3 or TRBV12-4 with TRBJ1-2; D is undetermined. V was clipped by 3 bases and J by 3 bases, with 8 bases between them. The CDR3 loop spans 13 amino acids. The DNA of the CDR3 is TGTGCCAGCAGTTTTGCGGGCGACTATGGCTACACCTTC. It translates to CASSFAGDYGYTF.

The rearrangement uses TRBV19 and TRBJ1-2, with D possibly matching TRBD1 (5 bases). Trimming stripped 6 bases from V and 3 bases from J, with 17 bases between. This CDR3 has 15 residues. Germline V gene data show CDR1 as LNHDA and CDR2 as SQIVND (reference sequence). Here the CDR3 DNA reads TGTGCCAGTAGCCGAGCCGGGACGGGGGACTATGGCTACACCTTC. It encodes CASSRAGTGDYGYTF.

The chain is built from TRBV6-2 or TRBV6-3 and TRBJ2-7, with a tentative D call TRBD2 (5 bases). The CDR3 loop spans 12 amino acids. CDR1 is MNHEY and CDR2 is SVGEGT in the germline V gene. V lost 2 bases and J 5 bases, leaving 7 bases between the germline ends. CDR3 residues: CASSYPGDEQYV. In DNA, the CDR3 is TGTGCCAGCAGTTACCCCGGGGACGAGCAGTACGTC.

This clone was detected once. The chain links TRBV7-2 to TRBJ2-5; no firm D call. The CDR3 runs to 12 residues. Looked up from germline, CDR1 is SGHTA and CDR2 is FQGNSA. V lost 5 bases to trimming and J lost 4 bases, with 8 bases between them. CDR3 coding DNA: TGTGCCAGCAGCCCAACGAGAGAGACCCAGTACTTC. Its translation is CASSPTRETQYF.

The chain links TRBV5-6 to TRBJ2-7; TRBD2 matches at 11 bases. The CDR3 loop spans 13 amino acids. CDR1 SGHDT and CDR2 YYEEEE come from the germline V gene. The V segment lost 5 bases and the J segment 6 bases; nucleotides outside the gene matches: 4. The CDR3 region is CASSPGLAAEQYV. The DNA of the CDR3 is TGTGCCAGCAGTCCGGGACTAGCGGCCGAGCAGTACGTC.

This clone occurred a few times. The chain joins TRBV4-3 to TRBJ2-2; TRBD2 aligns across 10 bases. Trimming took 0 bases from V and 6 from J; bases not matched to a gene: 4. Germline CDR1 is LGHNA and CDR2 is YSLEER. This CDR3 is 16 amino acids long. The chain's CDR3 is CASSQDLAGVAGELFF. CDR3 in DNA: TGCGCCAGCAGCCAAGATCTAGCGGGAGTCGCCGGGGAGCTGTTTTTT.

The CDR3 spells CARSIPREGEKNGTEAFF. The CDR3 DNA sequence: TGTGCCAGAAGCATACCACGGGAGGGAGAAAAGAACGGCACTGAAGCTTTCTTT. The V and J genes are TRBV5-3 and TRBJ1-1; D is uncertain. TRBV5-3 is known as an ORF, though its function is uncertain. With 4 bases removed from V and 4 bases from J, the gap between germline ends came to 26 bases. The CDR3 consists of 18 residues.

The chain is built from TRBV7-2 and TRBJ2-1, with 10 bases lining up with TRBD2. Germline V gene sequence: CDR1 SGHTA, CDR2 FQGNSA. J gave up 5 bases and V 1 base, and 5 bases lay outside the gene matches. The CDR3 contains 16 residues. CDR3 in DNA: TGTGCCAGCAGCTTAGAAGGGACTAGCGTTAACAATGAGCAGTTCTTC. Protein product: CASSLEGTSVNNEQFF. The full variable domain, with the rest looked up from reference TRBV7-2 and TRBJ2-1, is GAGVSQSPSNKVTEKGKDVELRCDPISGHTALYWYRQSLGQGLEFLIYFQGNSAPDKSGLPSDRFSAERTGGSVSTLTIQRTQQEDSAVYLCASSLEGTSVNNEQFFGPGTRLTVL.

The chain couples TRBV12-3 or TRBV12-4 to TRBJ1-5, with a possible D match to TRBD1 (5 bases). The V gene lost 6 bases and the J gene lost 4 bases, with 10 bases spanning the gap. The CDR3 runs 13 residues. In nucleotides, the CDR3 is TGTGCCAGCAGCGGACAACATAATCAGCCCCAGCATTTT. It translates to CASSGQHNQPQHF.

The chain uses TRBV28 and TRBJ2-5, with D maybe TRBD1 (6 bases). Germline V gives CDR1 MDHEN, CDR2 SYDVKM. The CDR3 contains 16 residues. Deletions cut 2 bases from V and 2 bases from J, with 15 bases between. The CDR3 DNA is TGTGCCAGCAGTTTAGGGGGCAGGAACGGACAAGAGACCCAGTACTTC. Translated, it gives CASSLGGRNGQETQYF.

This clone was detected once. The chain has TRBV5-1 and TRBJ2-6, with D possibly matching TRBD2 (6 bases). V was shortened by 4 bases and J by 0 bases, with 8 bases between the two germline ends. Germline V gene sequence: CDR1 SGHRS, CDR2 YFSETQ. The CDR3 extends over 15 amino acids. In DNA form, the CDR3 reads TGCGCCAGCAGCCTGGGAGGCTCTGGGGCCAACGTCCTGACTTTC. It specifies CASSLGGSGANVLTF.

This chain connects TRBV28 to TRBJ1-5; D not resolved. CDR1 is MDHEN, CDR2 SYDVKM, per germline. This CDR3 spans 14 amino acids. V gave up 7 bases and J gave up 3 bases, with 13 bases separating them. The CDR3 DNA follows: TGTGCCAGCAACATGGAGAGAGTCAATCAGCCCCAGCATTTT. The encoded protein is CASNMERVNQPQHF.